This is a list of T cell receptor beta chains from one sample in a study of siplizumab effects on memory and regulatory T cells. Sequenced by immunoSEQ multiplex PCR; TCRdb stores in-frame clones only, minus some. The sample includes roughly 100,000 clones, roughly 96% of them seen just once. The sample consisted of naive CD4+ T cells sorted from blood. The receptors originated from a human donor in good health. Both conserved end residues are part of each CDR3. D genes are given only for firm matches. Some rows mark clone size as missing; the rest say once, few, many or name a class of expanded clone.

size | J | D | V | DNA | CDR3
- | TRBJ1-2 | - | TRBV30 | TGTGCCTGGAGTGTACGGCCTAACTATGGCTACACCTTC | CAWSVRPNYGYTF
- | TRBJ2-1 | TRBD1 | TRBV7-3 | TGTGCCAGCAGCTTAACGGACAGGGAAGGAGAGCAGTTCTTC | CASSLTDREGEQFF
- | TRBJ2-1 | TRBD2 | TRBV5-4 | TGTGCCAGCAGCTGGGGTCTAGCGGGGGTGGAGAATGAGCAGTTCTTC | CASSWGLAGVENEQFF
- | TRBJ2-1 | TRBD1 | TRBV2 | TGTGCCAGCAATGGACAGGGGGCTTCCTACAATGAGCAGTTCTTC | CASNGQGASYNEQFF
- | TRBJ2-7 | - | TRBV10-3 | TGTGCCATCAGTGAGGGGGTAGGCAGCTCCTACGAGCAGTACTTC | CAISEGVGSSYEQYF
once | TRBJ2-3 | TRBD1 | TRBV7-9 | TGTGCCAGCAGCTCGACAGGGCTAAACACAGATACGCAGTATTTT | CASSSTGLNTDTQYF
- | TRBJ1-2 | TRBD1 | TRBV4-3 | TGCGCCAGCAGTTACGACAGGGGTAACTATGGCTACACCTTC | CASSYDRGNYGYTF
- | TRBJ1-5 | - | TRBV9 | TGTGCCAGCAGTCCCACCAAGGGGGGGCAGAGCAATCAGCCCCAGCATTTT | CASSPTKGGQSNQPQHF
- | TRBJ1-1 | TRBD1 | TRBV19 | TGTGCCAGTCGCTACAACCAAATACAGGGGCGGGCTTTCTTT | CASRYNQIQGRAFF
- | TRBJ1-4 | - | TRBV18 | TGTGCCAGCTCATATGACCAAAGTAATGAAAAACTGTTTTTT | CASSYDQSNEKLFF
- | TRBJ1-2 | - | TRBV11-2 | TGTGCCAGCAGCTCACAGCTTTCCTATGGCTACACCTTC | CASSSQLSYGYTF
- | TRBJ1-5 | - | TRBV6-6 | TGTGCCAGCAGTTTTGGACAGAACAATCAGCCCCAGCATTTT | CASSFGQNNQPQHF
- | TRBJ1-2 | - | TRBV6-5 | TGTGCCAGCAGTTACGGACGGACCCCCCTTAACTATGGCTACACCTTC | CASSYGRTPLNYGYTF
- | TRBJ1-4 | - | TRBV20-1 | TGCAGTGCCAGGTTGGATGAAAAACTGTTTTTT | CSARLDEKLFF
- | TRBJ2-6 | TRBD2 | TRBV9 | TGTGCCAGCACCACCGGGGGGTTCGCTGGGGCCAACGTCCTGACTTTC | CASTTGGFAGANVLTF
- | TRBJ2-1 | - | TRBV30 | TGTGCCTGGAGTGGGGGGGGGCCGGGGAATGAGCAGTTCTTC | CAWSGGGPGNEQFF
- | TRBJ2-3 | TRBD2 | TRBV7-2 | TGTGCCAGCAGATTAGCGGGGGTGAGCACAGATACGCAGTATTTT | CASRLAGVSTDTQYF
- | TRBJ1-5 | - | TRBV6-5 | TGTGCCAGCAGGCCCACAGGCAATCAGCCCCAGCATTTT | CASRPTGNQPQHF
- | TRBJ1-1 | TRBD1 | TRBV10-3 | TGTGCCATCAGTGAATCCGCGACAGGGGGGAACACTGAAGCTTTCTTT | CAISESATGGNTEAFF
- | TRBJ2-1 | - | TRBV2 | TGTGCCAGCAGACAACAGGATAATGAGCAGTTCTTC | CASRQQDNEQFF
- | TRBJ2-7 | - | TRBV7-2 | TGTGCCAGCAGCTTAGTCTACGAGCAGTACTTC | CASSLVYEQYF
- | TRBJ2-1 | - | TRBV4-3 | TGCGCCAGCAGCAGTCCCGGGGCTAGTAATGAGCAGTTCTTC | CASSSPGASNEQFF
once | TRBJ1-2 | TRBD1 | TRBV10-2 | TGCGCCAGCAGGGGGGACAGGGGCGGTAGATATGGCTACACCTTC | CASRGDRGGRYGYTF
- | TRBJ2-5 | TRBD1 | TRBV9 | TGTGCCAGCAGCGTGACAGGGGGCCCTTGGGAGACCCAGTACTTC | CASSVTGGPWETQYF
- | TRBJ2-6 | - | TRBV28 | TGTGCCAGCAGTTTAAGGCTCTCTGGGGCCAACGTCCTGACTTTC | CASSLRLSGANVLTF
- | TRBJ1-5 | - | TRBV7-9 | TGTGCCAGCAGCTTAGGGGATGGGGACAATCAGCCCCAGCATTTT | CASSLGDGDNQPQHF
- | TRBJ2-2 | TRBD2 | TRBV5-8 | TGTGCCAGCAGCTTGGTAACTAGCGGGTACACCGGGGAGCTGTTTTTT | CASSLVTSGYTGELFF
- | TRBJ1-2 | - | TRBV5-6 | TGTGCCAGCAGCTGGGGCCCCGAGGTCTCAGGAGGGAATGGCTACACCTTC | CASSWGPEVSGGNGYTF
once | TRBJ2-5 | TRBD2 | TRBV6-5 | TGTGCCAGCAGAGCGGGGGGGGGAGAGACCCAGTACTTC | CASRAGGGETQYF
- | TRBJ2-5 | TRBD1 | TRBV4-2 | TGTGCCAGCAGCCGCGGAGCCCAGGGACAGCAAGAGACCCAGTACTTC | CASSRGAQGQQETQYF
- | TRBJ2-7 | - | TRBV5-6 | TGTGCCAGCAGCCTACTGGAAGACGAGCAGTACTTC | CASSLLEDEQYF
- | TRBJ2-2 | - | TRBV6-6 | TGTGCCAGCAGCTCCCCTACCACCGGGGAGCTGTTTTTT | CASSSPTTGELFF
- | TRBJ2-7 | - | TRBV4-2 | TGTGCCAGCAGCCAAGATGACTACCAGGGAGAGCAGTACTTC | CASSQDDYQGEQYF
- | TRBJ2-5 | - | TRBV7-3 | TGTGCCAGCAGCCCCCGTGCGGGGGCAGAGACCCAGTACTTC | CASSPRAGAETQYF
- | TRBJ2-7 | - | TRBV30 | TGTGCCTGGACGCGGGGCGCGAGGTACGAGCAGTACTTC | CAWTRGARYEQYF
once | TRBJ1-1 | TRBD1 | TRBV27 | TGTGCCAGCAGTTTGTGGGACAGGGCCACTGAAGCTTTCTTT | CASSLWDRATEAFF
- | TRBJ1-2 | TRBD1 | TRBV28 | TGTGCCAGTTCCCCGACGGGACAGGGGGCGCGGGGCTACACCTTC | CASSPTGQGARGYTF
- | TRBJ2-1 | TRBD2 | TRBV6-5 | TGTGCCAGCAGTTACGAGGTAGCGGGGGGGCGGGAGTTGTTCTTC | CASSYEVAGGRELFF
- | TRBJ2-5 | - | TRBV28 | TGTGCCAGCACCTGGAAAGAGACCCAGTACTTC | CASTWKETQYF
once | TRBJ1-5 | - | TRBV4-2 | TGTGCCAGCAGCCAAGTCAGTGCAGGCTCCTATCAGCCCCAGCATTTT | CASSQVSAGSYQPQHF
- | TRBJ2-2 | - | TRBV18 | TGTGCCAGCTCACCACCGTTGGGAGACACCGGGGAGCTGTTTTTT | CASSPPLGDTGELFF
- | TRBJ2-7 | - | TRBV6-5 | TGTGCCAGCAAACAGGGAATCGGCGAGCAGTACTTC | CASKQGIGEQYF
- | TRBJ2-7 | - | TRBV10-3 | TGTGCCATCAGTGTTGAGGCCTACGAGCAGTACTTC | CAISVEAYEQYF
- | TRBJ1-5 | - | TRBV6-6 | TGTGCCAGCGGGGGGTATAGCAATCAGCCCCAGCATTTT | CASGGYSNQPQHF
- | TRBJ2-7 | - | TRBV10-3 | TGTGCCATCACCTCCGGGACGGAGGGTCATCACGAGCAGTACTTC | CAITSGTEGHHEQYF
- | TRBJ2-3 | - | TRBV10-3 | TGTGCCATCAGTGGAGGCAGAGATACGCAGTATTTT | CAISGGRDTQYF
- | TRBJ2-1 | - | TRBV27 | TGTGCCAGCAGTTTAAGAGCGCTAGGACAGTCCAATGAGCAGTTCTTC | CASSLRALGQSNEQFF
- | TRBJ2-4 | - | TRBV18 | TGTGCCAGCTCACCCCAACTAGCCAAAAACATTCAGTACTTC | CASSPQLAKNIQYF
- | TRBJ2-5 | - | TRBV2 | TGTGCCAGCACCATCCAAGAGACCCAGTACTTC | CASTIQETQYF
few | TRBJ1-1 | - | TRBV4-2 | TGTGCCAGCAGCCAAGTCGAGGGAGGCACTGAAGCTTTCTTT | CASSQVEGGTEAFF
- | TRBJ2-2 | - | TRBV5-1 | TGCGCCAGCAGCCTATTGACGGATACCGGGGAGCTGTTTTTT | CASSLLTDTGELFF
- | TRBJ2-3 | TRBD2 | TRBV5-1 | TGCGCCAGCAGCGTGACTAGCGGGGGAGATACGCAGTATTTT | CASSVTSGGDTQYF
- | TRBJ1-3 | - | TRBV7-2 | TGTGCCAGCAGCTTAGCGGGCCTTATCTCTGGAAACACCATATATTTT | CASSLAGLISGNTIYF
- | TRBJ1-2 | - | TRBV25-1 | TGTGCCAGCAGCAGGGGACCCCTCTATGGCTACACCTTC | CASSRGPLYGYTF